This T cell receptor (beta chain) appears in the sequencing data of a study of spatial heterogeneity in lung cancer (dated by TCRdb to about 2019). Regarding the research as a whole: More beta-chain than alpha-chain transcripts were consistently detected, likely reflecting higher beta-chain transcript abundance. In tumor regions, TCR transcript counts showed a strong correlation with a T cell transcriptional module score derived from matched bulk RNA-seq. In non-small cell lung cancer, the study made a quantitative comparison of TCR alpha and beta repertoires among multiple tumor regions, matched nontumor lung and blood. Both alpha and beta chains were TCR-sequenced in about 240 tumor regions, approximately 68 matched nontumor lung samples and 56 PBMC samples obtained at surgery. TCR repertoire features were related to nonsynonymous mutation counts determined by whole-exome sequencing of tumor tissue. In the raw uncorrected reads, each unique combination of TCR and UMI appeared on average more than ten times. Study-level results and caveats: TCR-seq coverage of tumor T cells was estimated to be only about 7% for alpha chains and more than 11% for beta chains. The count of ubiquitous expanded TCRs correlated with the count of ubiquitous nonsynonymous mutations, and the count of regional expanded TCRs correlated with the count of regional nonsynonymous mutations. The number of expanded intratumoral alpha and beta TCRs correlated with the tumor nonsynonymous mutation count. Confirming at a functional level the hypothesis that regional TCRs recognize regional mutations was considered to require additional single-cell paired TCR alpha and beta sequencing.

The CDR3 runs 18 amino acids, cysteine and phenylalanine included. Kept here is only the CDR3 DNA, which spans 54 bases and is read in frame from base 1. The germline V gene encodes CDR1 SGHVS and CDR2 FNYEAQ. V and J are trimmed by 2 bases and 0 bases, and the gene matches miss 8 bases of the junction. Library preparation employed 5' RACE. For sequencing, a NextSeq 500 was employed. The TCR library protocol attached a unique molecular identifier to each TCR cDNA molecule to allow correction of PCR and sequencing errors. Per the original workflow: Decombinator tools were used for TCR identification, UMI-based error correction and CDR3 extraction. Expanded TCRs were defined as those above a frequency of 2 per 1,000, corresponding to the top 1% of the tumor frequency distribution. Expanded tumor TCRs were classed as regional if statistically deemed absent (corrected P<0.05) from at least one tumor region, otherwise ubiquitous. Renyi diversity was computed with the R vegan package after each repertoire had been subsampled 100 times to 5,000 TCRs. To build CDR3 similarity networks, amino acid triplet string-kernel similarity was used, and CDR3s were connected when their pairwise similarity was above 0.82. TCRdb trimmed the raw reads at Q25, called clones with MiXCR and kept productive beta chains. Identical CDR3 protein sequences are pooled into one entry, listed with their most common genes and DNA. The V and J calls, along with clone size, are taken from TCRdb and not from the paper's own processing. The sample includes about 3,400 distinct CDR3 sequences, with roughly 5.2% observed a single time. The top ten hold 16% of the sample.

This clonotype is medium-sized (0.01 to 0.1%). What this receptor recognizes is not known. Base-call qualities are not available, and no considerably larger clone is one nucleotide away. Taken with the paper, the label for time point translates to: sample taken at primary tumor resection. Donors were around 69 patients with early-stage, untreated non-small cell lung cancer from the lung TRACERx cohort. Without any cell sorting, TCR sequencing was performed on whole RNA extracted either from tumor and nontumor lung tissue or from cryopreserved PBMC samples. Only patients for whom sufficient RNA was available from at least two tumor regions were selected for TCR sequencing. Before selection, tumor and adjacent nontumor lung specimens were reviewed by a lung pathologist.

The V and J segments used are TRBV7-6 and TRBJ2-1; 9 bases in the middle match TRBD2. The TCR comes from a female donor with early-stage non-small cell lung cancer. Sequenced here: lung tumor tissue, sampled at surgery. The CDR3 protein sequence reads: CASSLSLASGTSYNEQFF. Here is the DNA: TGTGCCAGCAGCTTATCTTTGGCTAGCGGGACCTCCTACAATGAGCAGTTCTTC.